This T cell receptor beta chain was captured in a study of blood T cells in healthy people across ages (dated by TCRdb to the mid-2010s). About the investigation overall: In model experiments, template switching captured about one uniquely barcoded TCR beta cDNA molecule for every two T cells. For two donors (one aged 18 to 30 and one aged 80 or older), the study analyzed two additional independent replicas of 1 million unique cDNA reads from the same blood draw. The study measured age-related changes in TCR beta repertoire diversity using deep sequencing normalized with unique cDNA molecular identifiers. To avoid experimental bias, donors of different ages were spread randomly across the sequencing lanes. Donors were grouped into four age groups: young (average approximately 15 years), middle-aged (roughly 38), aged (62) and long-lived (roughly 80). Points the paper makes about the study in general: Since profiling was done on bulk unsorted PBMCs, naive and antigen-experienced compartments could not be conclusively compared. Compared with the aged group, more naive CD4+ T cells, fewer expanded clones and increased TCR diversity were shown by the long-lived group, suggesting age selection. There was a strong correlation between observed TCR beta diversity and the percentage of naive T cells measured by flow cytometry. Observed TCR beta diversity per million T cells fell roughly linearly with age, and a significant reduction was already apparent by age about 43. Estimates of total diversity from one million sequenced T cells were regarded as lower bounds and underestimates. Because donor CMV infection status was unknown, age-related changes in expanded clonotypes were potentially confounded.

V and J lose 6 bases and 6 bases, and a span of 17 bases separates them. The CDR3 numbers 15 residues from cysteine through phenylalanine. The CDR3 DNA has 45 bases and is translated from base 1. Donors were 39 systemically healthy Caucasian individuals from Russia aged about 6 to 100 years. Ten milliliters of peripheral blood were drawn from each donor into EDTA-treated Vacutainer tubes. Ficoll-Paque density-gradient centrifugation was used to isolate PBMCs, with at least 6 million per sample. Trizol reagent was used to extract total RNA from PBMCs, with at least 6 micrograms per sample. Naive CD45RAhigh/CD27high T cell percentages were measured by flow cytometry on a PBMC aliquot from every donor. The protocol used for the library was 5' RACE. A second PCR of roughly 7 to 12 cycles was run with a J-beta primer mix and a sample-barcoded 5' primer. Each TCR beta cDNA molecule received a unique molecular identifier from a template-switch 5' adaptor carrying 12 random nucleotides. Each sample yielded at least 3 million CDR3-containing paired-end reads. First-strand cDNA was synthesized from all RNA with the Mint cDNA synthesis kit, primed by a TRBC-specific oligonucleotide. Following uracil-DNA glycosylase treatment, all cDNA underwent a first 18-cycle PCR with the universal primers M1SS and BC2_uni_R. In the original analysis: Each sample was normalized by randomly selecting 1 million high-quality reads, each carrying a distinct molecular identifier. Reads with shared molecular identifiers were discarded instead of being binned into consensus sequences. CDR3 identification, clonotype clustering and error correction used MiTCR with a Q25 quality threshold and the strictest error-elimination algorithm. A nonparametric unseen species model using Euler transformation provided a lower-bound estimate of total TCR beta diversity. TCRdb reprocessing: public reads trimmed at Q25 with fastp, clones called with MiXCR, in-frame beta chains kept. Each entry is one CDR3 protein sequence, shown with its most common DNA and genes. V and J calls and clone size were set by TCRdb, not the authors. The sample table records 1.5 million to 2 million distinct CDR3 sequences; about 39% of these occur just once. The ten top clones hold about 21% of the sample.

About this clonotype: What antigen it recognizes has not been identified. Base qualities are missing; no much larger clone stands one base away.

Material for sequencing was blood. The source is a human donor in good health. Recombination linked TRBV12-3 or TRBV12-4 to TRBJ2-2, with the D segment possibly TRBD1 or TRBD2, each aligning over 5 bases. The sequenced DNA is TGTGCCAGCAGCACCGGGACCCTTAGGCCCGGGGAGCTGTTTTTT. Translated, it gives CASSTGTLRPGELFF.